One and the same sample provided the 22 T cell receptor beta chains below, sequenced in a study of T cells in Graves' hyperthyroidism and ophthalmopathy. Amplification of TCR beta CDR3 regions used RNA as the template. The primer set for the first-round RT-PCR of the TCR CDR3 was HTBI. TCRdb re-called the multiplex PCR reads through MiXCR, storing one row per CDR3 protein. Among about 270,000 distinct CDR3 sequences listed, almost 25% were seen once. Sequences were obtained from blood. The origin of the receptors is a woman aged 40 to 50 with Graves' ophthalmopathy.

This clonotype was found many times. V usage is TRBV5-1 and J usage is TRBJ1-5; 9 bases align to TRBD1. V lost 3 bases, J lost 6 bases, and 7 bases stayed unmatched. Per germline, CDR1 SGHRS and CDR2 YFSETQ. The CDR3 totals 15 residues. The CDR3 nucleotides are TGCGCCAGCAGCTGGGGGGACAGGGACGGTCAGCCCCAGCATTTT. This sequence encodes CASSWGDRDGQPQHF. The whole variable domain, filled in from reference TRBV5-1 and TRBJ1-5, reads KAGVTQTPRYLIKTRGQQVTLSCSPISGHRSVSWYQQTPGQGLQFLFEYFSETQRNKGNFPGRFSGRQFSNSRSEMNVSTLELGDSALYLCASSWGDRDGQPQHFGDGTRLSIL.

This clonotype was recorded many times. The genes are TRBV19 and TRBJ1-1, with D unclear. The CDR3 length is 13 residues. The V gene's germline CDR1 is LNHDA and CDR2 SQIVND (reference sequence). The germline V and J ends were trimmed by 9 bases and 11 bases, with 22 bases remaining between them. The CDR3 DNA reads TGTGCCAGCACGCTCAAGGCCGCGGGGAAGGCTTTCTTT. Its protein product is CASTLKAAGKAFF.

This clonotype was observed a few times. The chain recombines TRBV11-1 with TRBJ1-6; D is ambiguous. The ends were cut back, 2 bases at V and 6 bases at J, with 17 bases in the middle. Germline CDR1 is SGHAT and CDR2 is FQDESV (reference sequence). CDR3 length equals 17 residues. CDR3 residues: CASSLSGRPGLNSPLHF. The CDR3 bases are TGTGCCAGCAGCTTATCCGGACGCCCGGGCCTTAATTCACCCCTCCACTTT.

This clonotype has a count of ten or more. V is TRBV5-1 and J is TRBJ2-5; 8 positions match TRBD2. CDR1 is SGHRS and CDR2 is YFSETQ in the germline V gene. This CDR3 contains 17 residues. V lost 1 base to trimming and J lost 2 bases; unmatched junction nucleotides: 10. In nucleotides, the CDR3 is TGCGCCAGCAGCTTGTTAGTGGTAGCGGGGATGCAAGAGACCCAGTACTTC. Amino acids: CASSLLVVAGMQETQYF.

This clonotype was detected ten times or more. The V call is TRBV15, the J call TRBJ1-2; tentative D call: TRBD1 (5 bases). Germline CDR1 reads LNHNV; CDR2 reads YYDKDF (reference sequence). V lost 2 bases to trimming and J lost 2 bases, with 9 bases between them. The CDR3 sequence is 14 residues long. CDR3 amino acids: CATSRIGENYGYTF. In DNA form, the CDR3 reads TGTGCCACCAGCAGAATAGGGGAGAACTATGGCTACACCTTC.

This clonotype has ten or more counts. V usage is TRBV10-3 and J usage is TRBJ1-1, with a possible D match to TRBD1 (6 bases). The CDR3 is 14 amino acids. Per the germline V gene, CDR1 is ENHRY and CDR2 is SYGVKD. V was pared by 8 bases and J by 0 bases, with 13 bases between. In DNA, the CDR3 is TGTGCCATCTGGGGAGGGGGGCTGAACACTGAAGCTTTCTTT. Its protein is CAIWGGGLNTEAFF.

This clonotype appeared many times. This rearrangement joins TRBV10-3 to TRBJ1-5, with a weak D call TRBD1 (5 bases). Germline V gives CDR1 ENHRY, CDR2 SYGVKD. Trimming shortened V by 5 bases and J by 5 bases, and 16 bases separated the two germline ends. The CDR3 sequence is 15 residues long. Here the CDR3 DNA reads TGTGCCATCAGTAGGCGGGACTCACCGGATCAGCCCCAGCATTTT. It yields the protein CAISRRDSPDQPQHF.

This clonotype has only one observation. This rearrangement joins TRBV5-1 to TRBJ1-1; tentative D call: TRBD1 (5 bases). With 4 bases removed from V and 1 base from J, the gap between germline ends came to 11 bases. The CDR3 spans 14 residues. The germline gives CDR1 SGHRS, CDR2 YFSETQ. CDR3 sequence (DNA): TGCGCCAGCAGCCGCGGGACGACGAACACTGAAGCTTTCTTT. Its translation: CASSRGTTNTEAFF.

V gene TRBV7-2 combines with J gene TRBJ1-5; 7 bases align to TRBD1. Germline values: CDR1 SGHTA, CDR2 FQGNSA. J gave up 3 bases and V 5 bases, and 4 bases lay outside the gene matches. The CDR3 is 14 amino acids. In DNA, the CDR3 is TGTGCCAGCAGCCTGACAGGGTTCAATCAGCCCCAGCATTTT. Protein: CASSLTGFNQPQHF.

This clonotype was counted many times. The J gene is TRBJ1-1, the V gene TRBV19; 10 bases are a match to TRBD1. Trimming cost V 9 bases and J 6 bases; bases outside gene matches: 7. The CDR3 sequence is 13 residues long. Per germline, CDR1 LNHDA and CDR2 SQIVND (reference sequence). The CDR3 sequence is CASRQGARAEAFF. CDR3 sequence (DNA): TGTGCCAGCCGACAGGGGGCTAGAGCTGAAGCTTTCTTT. Looking up the rest from reference TRBV19 and TRBJ1-1 gives the full variable domain: DGGITQSPKYLFRKEGQNVTLSCEQNLNHDAMYWYRQDPGQGLRLIYYSQIVNDFQKGDIAEGYSVSREKKESFPLTVTSAQKNPTAFYLCASRQGARAEAFFGQGTRLTVV.

Many counts were recorded for this clonotype. The chain couples TRBV13 to TRBJ2-2, with 7 positions matching TRBD2. The V gene end was trimmed by 0 bases and the J gene end by 3 bases; junction bases not matched to a gene: 1. CDR3 length: 15 residues. Germline-derived CDR1 and CDR2 are PRHDT and FYEKMQ (reference sequence). Written as DNA, the CDR3 is TGTGCCAGCAGCTTAGGCGGGAGGCACACCGGGGAGCTGTTTTTT. Residues: CASSLGGRHTGELFF.

This clonotype was counted many times. This chain links TRBV11-2 with TRBJ2-7; D uncertain. In germline, CDR1 is SGHAT, CDR2 FQNNGV. V was trimmed by 6 bases and J by 7 bases, leaving 13 bases between them. CDR3 length: 12 residues. The CDR3, as DNA: TGTGCCAGCAGGCCCACCTCGTTGGAGCAGTACTTC. It encodes CASRPTSLEQYF.

This chain uses TRBV7-8 with TRBJ1-1; the match to TRBD1 covers 7 bases. Germline V CDR1 and CDR2: SGHVS, FQNEAQ. The CDR3 covers 13 residues. The V gene end was trimmed by 7 bases and the J gene end by 7 bases; junction bases not matched to a gene: 9. The CDR3 coding sequence is TGTGCCAGCACTGCTCAGGGGGAGGTTGAAGCTTTCTTT. Amino acid sequence: CASTAQGEVEAFF. The full variable domain, its missing parts supplied by reference TRBV7-8 and TRBJ1-1, is GAGVSQSPRYKVAKRGQDVALRCDPISGHVSLFWYQQALGQGPEFLTYFQNEAQLDKSGLPSDRFFAERPEGSVSTLKIQRTQQEDSAVYLCASTAQGEVEAFFGQGTRLTVV.

In this sample, this clonotype turned up many times. A single base separates this from a much larger clone, so it may be a read error. The chain recombines TRBV6-5 with TRBJ2-7, with a weak D call TRBD1 (5 bases). CDR1 is MNHEY, CDR2 SVGAGI, per germline. This CDR3 has 15 residues. V was shortened by 2 bases and J by 1 base, with 12 bases between the two germline ends. CDR3 in amino acids: CASSYGAGQSYEQYF. CDR3 DNA sequence: TGTGCCAGCAGTTACGGGGCAGGTCAGTCCTACGAGCAGTACTTC.

This clonotype occurred many times. The chain employs TRBV2 and TRBJ1-5, with D possibly TRBD1 on 6 matching bases. Trimming left V 6 bases short and J 5 bases short, with 17 bases between. The germline V gene encodes CDR1 SNHLY and CDR2 FYNNEI. CDR3 size: 15 residues. The CDR3 region is CASSDRSGGHQPQHF. CDR3 bases: TGTGCCAGCAGCGACAGGTCGGGGGGTCATCAGCCCCAGCATTTT.

This clonotype was recorded many times. One end of the junction is discordant with germline, which a read error may explain. J is TRBJ2-6 and V is TRBV30; maybe TRBD2 (6 bases). This CDR3 has 16 amino acids. Germline loops: CDR1 GTSNPN, CDR2 SVGIG (reference sequence). The CDR3 DNA follows: TGTGCCTGGAGTTATCGAGGACTCGGAGGGGCCAGCGTCCTGACTTTC. The encoded protein is CAWSYRGLGGASVLTF.

This clonotype was recorded many times. The CDR3 nucleotides read TGTGCCAGCAGCCCCCTCGGTGATGTGCCCGGGGAGCTGTTTTTT. Its translation: CASSPLGDVPGELFF. The V gene is TRBV7-3, the J gene TRBJ2-2; D call uncertain. Germline V lookup: CDR1 SGHTA, CDR2 FQGTGA. The CDR3 has 15 residues. The V and J ends lost 5 bases and 6 bases respectively, with 16 bases between them.

This clonotype was recorded many times. One end of the junction varies from germline; a read error may be responsible. V gene TRBV19 combines with J gene TRBJ2-2; D is undetermined. CDR3 length: 12 residues. Germline CDR1 reads LNHDA; CDR2 reads SQIVND (reference sequence). CDR3 coding DNA: TGTGCCAGTGGTATACCTTCCGGGGAGCTGTTTTTT. It specifies CASGIPSGELFF.

This clonotype was seen at least ten times. V and J are TRBV28 and TRBJ1-5; D uncertain. The CDR3 length is 12 residues. Germline V gene lookup returns CDR1 MDHEN and CDR2 SYDVKM. The germline V and J ends were trimmed by 4 bases and 6 bases, with 7 bases remaining between them. For the CDR3, the DNA is TGTGCCAGCAGTTCTGTTGGTCAGCCCCAGCATTTT. Translating it yields CASSSVGQPQHF. The full variable domain, rest sourced from reference TRBV28 and TRBJ1-5, is DVKVTQSSRYLVKRTGEKVFLECVQDMDHENMFWYRQDPGLGLRLIYFSYDVKMKEKGDIPEGYSVSREKKERFSLILESASTNQTSMYLCASSSVGQPQHFGDGTRLSIL.

This clonotype was detected many times. The chain is built from TRBV19 and TRBJ2-7, with D possibly TRBD1 on 6 matching bases. Trimming took 5 bases from V and 5 from J, leaving 19 bases between them. Germline-derived CDR1 and CDR2 are LNHDA and SQIVND (reference sequence). The CDR3 contains 15 residues. CDR3 residues: CASSPVVGGSHEQYF. The CDR3 DNA is TGTGCCAGTAGTCCAGTGGTAGGGGGTTCCCACGAGCAGTACTTC.

This clonotype has ten or more counts. The rearrangement links TRBV5-1 to TRBJ2-5, with a tentative D call TRBD1 (7 bases). V was trimmed by 4 bases and J by 4 bases, leaving 14 bases between them. This CDR3 contains 14 residues. Germline lookup yields CDR1 SGHRS and CDR2 YFSETQ. Written as DNA, the CDR3 is TGCGCCAGCAGCCGACAGGGAGGTGGAGAGACCCAGTACTTC. It yields the protein CASSRQGGGETQYF.

This rearrangement joins TRBV6-1 to TRBJ2-7; no clear D. V lost 7 bases and J lost 7, with 11 bases in between. The CDR3 is 11 amino acids. Germline V gene lookup returns CDR1 MNHNS and CDR2 SASEGT. This CDR3 is CASTRAGEQYF. The DNA of the CDR3 is TGTGCCAGCACACGGGCCGGGGAGCAGTACTTC.